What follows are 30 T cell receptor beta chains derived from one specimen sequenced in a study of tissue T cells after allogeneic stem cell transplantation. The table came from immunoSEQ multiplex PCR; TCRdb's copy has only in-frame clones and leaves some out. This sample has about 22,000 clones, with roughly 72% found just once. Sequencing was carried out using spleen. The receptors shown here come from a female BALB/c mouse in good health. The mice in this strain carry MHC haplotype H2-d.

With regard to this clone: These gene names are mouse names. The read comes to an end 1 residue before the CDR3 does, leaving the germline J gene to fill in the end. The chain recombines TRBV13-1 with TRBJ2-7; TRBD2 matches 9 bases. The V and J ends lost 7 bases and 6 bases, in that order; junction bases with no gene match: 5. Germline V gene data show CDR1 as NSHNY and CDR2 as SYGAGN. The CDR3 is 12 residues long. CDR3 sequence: CASWGGAGEQYF. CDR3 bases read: TGTGCCAGCTGGGGGGGCGCTGGTGAACAGTAC.

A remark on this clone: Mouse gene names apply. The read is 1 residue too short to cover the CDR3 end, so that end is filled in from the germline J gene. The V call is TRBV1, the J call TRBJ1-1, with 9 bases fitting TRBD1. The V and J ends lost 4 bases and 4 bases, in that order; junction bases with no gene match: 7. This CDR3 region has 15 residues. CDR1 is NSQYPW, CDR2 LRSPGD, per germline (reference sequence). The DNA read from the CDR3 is TGCACCTGCAGTGACAGGGGGCTGGAAGGCACAGAAGTCTTC. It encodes CTCSDRGLEGTEVF. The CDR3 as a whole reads CTCSDRGLEGTEVFF.

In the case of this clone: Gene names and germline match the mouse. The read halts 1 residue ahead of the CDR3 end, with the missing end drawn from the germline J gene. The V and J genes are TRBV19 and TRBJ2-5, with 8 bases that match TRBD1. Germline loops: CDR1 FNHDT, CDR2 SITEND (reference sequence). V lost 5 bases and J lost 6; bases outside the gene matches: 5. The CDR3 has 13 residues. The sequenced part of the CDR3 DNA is TGTGCCAGCAGCAGGACAGGGCGGGACACCCAGTAC. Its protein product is CASSRTGRDTQY. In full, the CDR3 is CASSRTGRDTQYF.

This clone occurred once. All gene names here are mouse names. CDR3 in amino acids: CASSTLGGRFAETLYF. The covered CDR3 bases are TGTGCCAGCAGTACACTGGGGGGGCGCTTTGCAGAAACGCTGTAT. V gene TRBV5 combines with J gene TRBJ2-3, with 11 nucleotides matching TRBD2. The CDR3 end is not reached by the read, which stops 1 residue before it; the germline J gene fills it in. CDR3 size: 16 residues. V lost 6 bases to trimming and J lost 2 bases; unmatched junction nucleotides: 7. CDR1 is LGHNA, CDR2 YNLKQL, per germline (reference sequence).

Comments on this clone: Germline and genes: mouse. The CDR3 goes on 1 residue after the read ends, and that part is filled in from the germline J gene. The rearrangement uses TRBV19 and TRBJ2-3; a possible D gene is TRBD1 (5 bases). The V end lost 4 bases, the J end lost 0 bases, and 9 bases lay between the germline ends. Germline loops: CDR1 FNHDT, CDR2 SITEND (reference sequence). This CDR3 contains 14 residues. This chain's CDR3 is CASSWTTSAETLYF. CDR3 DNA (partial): TGTGCCAGCAGTTGGACAACTAGTGCAGAAACGCTGTAT.

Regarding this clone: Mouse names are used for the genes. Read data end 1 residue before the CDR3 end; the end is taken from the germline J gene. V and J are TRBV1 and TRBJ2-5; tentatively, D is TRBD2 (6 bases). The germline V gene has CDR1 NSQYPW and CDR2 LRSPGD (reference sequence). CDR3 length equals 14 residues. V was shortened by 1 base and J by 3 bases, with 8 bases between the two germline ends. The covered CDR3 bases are TGCACCTGCAGTGCAGGTTGGGGGCAAGACACCCAGTAC. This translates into CTCSAGWGQDTQY. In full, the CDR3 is CTCSAGWGQDTQYF.

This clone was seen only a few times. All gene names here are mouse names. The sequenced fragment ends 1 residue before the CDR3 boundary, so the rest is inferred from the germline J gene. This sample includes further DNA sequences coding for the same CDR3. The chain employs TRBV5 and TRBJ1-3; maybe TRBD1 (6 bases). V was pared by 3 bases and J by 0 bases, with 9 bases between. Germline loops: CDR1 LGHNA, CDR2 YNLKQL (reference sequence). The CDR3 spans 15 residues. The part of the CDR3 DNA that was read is TGTGCCAGCAGCCAGGGACAAAATTCTGGAAATACGCTCTAT. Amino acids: CASSQGQNSGNTLY. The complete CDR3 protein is CASSQGQNSGNTLYF.

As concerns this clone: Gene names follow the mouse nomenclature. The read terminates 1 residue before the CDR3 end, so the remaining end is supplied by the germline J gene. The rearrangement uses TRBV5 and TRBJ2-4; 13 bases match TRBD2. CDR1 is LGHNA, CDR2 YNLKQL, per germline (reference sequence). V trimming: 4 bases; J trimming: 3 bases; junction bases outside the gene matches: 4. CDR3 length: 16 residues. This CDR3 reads CASSPDWGGAQNTLYF. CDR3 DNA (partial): TGTGCCAGCAGCCCGGACTGGGGGGGCGCCCAAAACACCTTGTAC.

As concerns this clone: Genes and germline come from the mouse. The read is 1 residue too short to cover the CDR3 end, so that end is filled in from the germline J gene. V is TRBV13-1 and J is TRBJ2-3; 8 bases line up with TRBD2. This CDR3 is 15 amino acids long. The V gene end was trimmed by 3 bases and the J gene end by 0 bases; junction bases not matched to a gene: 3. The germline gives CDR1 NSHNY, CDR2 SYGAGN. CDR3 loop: CASSVGGGSAETLYF. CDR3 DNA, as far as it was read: TGTGCCAGCAGTGTTGGGGGGGGTAGTGCAGAAACGCTGTAT.

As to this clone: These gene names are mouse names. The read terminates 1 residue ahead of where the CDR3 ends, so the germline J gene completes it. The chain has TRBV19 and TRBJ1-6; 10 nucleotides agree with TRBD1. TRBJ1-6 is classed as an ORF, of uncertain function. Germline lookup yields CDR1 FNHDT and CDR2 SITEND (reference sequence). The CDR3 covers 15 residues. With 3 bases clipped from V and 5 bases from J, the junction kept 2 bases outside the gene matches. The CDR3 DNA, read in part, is TGTGCCAGCAGTAGACAGGGGGCCAATAATTCGCCCCTCTAC. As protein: CASSRQGANNSPLY. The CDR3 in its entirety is CASSRQGANNSPLYF.

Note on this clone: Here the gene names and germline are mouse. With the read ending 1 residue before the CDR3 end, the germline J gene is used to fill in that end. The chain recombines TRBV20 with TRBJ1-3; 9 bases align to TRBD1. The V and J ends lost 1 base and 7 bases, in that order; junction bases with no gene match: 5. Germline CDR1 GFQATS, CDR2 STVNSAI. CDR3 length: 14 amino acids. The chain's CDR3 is CGARVGTGRNTLYF. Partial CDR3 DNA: TGTGGTGCTAGGGTAGGGACAGGGAGGAATACGCTCTAT.

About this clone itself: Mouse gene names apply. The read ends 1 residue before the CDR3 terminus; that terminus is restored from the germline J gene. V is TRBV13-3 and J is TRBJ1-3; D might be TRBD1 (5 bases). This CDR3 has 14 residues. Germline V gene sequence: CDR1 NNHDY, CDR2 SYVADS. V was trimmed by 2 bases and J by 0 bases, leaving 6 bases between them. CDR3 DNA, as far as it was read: TGTGCCAGCAGTGACAGGGCTTCTGGAAATACGCTCTAT. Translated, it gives CASSDRASGNTLY. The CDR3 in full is CASSDRASGNTLYF.

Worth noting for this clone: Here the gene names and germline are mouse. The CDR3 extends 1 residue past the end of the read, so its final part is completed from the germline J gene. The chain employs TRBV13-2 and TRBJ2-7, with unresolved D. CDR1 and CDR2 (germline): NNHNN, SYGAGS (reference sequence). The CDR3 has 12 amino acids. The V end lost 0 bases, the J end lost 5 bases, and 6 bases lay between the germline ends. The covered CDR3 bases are TGTGCCAGCGGTGATGCTGGACATGAACAGTAC. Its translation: CASGDAGHEQY. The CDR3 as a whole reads CASGDAGHEQYF.

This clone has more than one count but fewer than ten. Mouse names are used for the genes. The CDR3 region is CASSQGRGRDERLFF. The sequenced CDR3 bases are TGTGCCAGCAGCCAAGGCAGGGGTCGAGACGAAAGATTATTT. The gene calls are TRBV5 and TRBJ1-4, with D possibly being TRBD1 (6 bases). The read stops 1 residue short of the end of the CDR3; the missing end is completed from the germline J gene. CDR3 length equals 15 residues. The germline V gene has CDR1 LGHNA and CDR2 YNLKQL (reference sequence). The V gene lost 1 base and the J gene lost 6 bases, with 12 bases spanning the gap.

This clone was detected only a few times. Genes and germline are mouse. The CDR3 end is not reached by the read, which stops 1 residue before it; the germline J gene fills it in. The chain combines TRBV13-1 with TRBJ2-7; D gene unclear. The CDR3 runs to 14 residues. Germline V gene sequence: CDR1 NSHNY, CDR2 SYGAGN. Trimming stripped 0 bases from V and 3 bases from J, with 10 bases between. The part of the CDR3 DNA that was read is TGTGCCAGCAGTGATGCACCGGGGTTCTATGAACAGTAC. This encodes CASSDAPGFYEQY. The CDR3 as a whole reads CASSDAPGFYEQYF.

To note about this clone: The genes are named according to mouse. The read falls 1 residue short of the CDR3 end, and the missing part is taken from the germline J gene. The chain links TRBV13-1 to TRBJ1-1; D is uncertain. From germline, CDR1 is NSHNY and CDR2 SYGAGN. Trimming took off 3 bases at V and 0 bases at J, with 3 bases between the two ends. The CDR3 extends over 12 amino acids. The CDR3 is CASSAANTEVFF. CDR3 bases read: TGTGCCAGCAGTGCAGCAAACACAGAAGTCTTC.

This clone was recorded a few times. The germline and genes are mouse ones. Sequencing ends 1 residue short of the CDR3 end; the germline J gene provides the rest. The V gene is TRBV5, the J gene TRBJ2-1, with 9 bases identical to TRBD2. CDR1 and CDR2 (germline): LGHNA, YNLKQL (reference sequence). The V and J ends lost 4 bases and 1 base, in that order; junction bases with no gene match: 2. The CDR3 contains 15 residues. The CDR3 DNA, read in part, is TGTGCCAGCAGCCCTGGACTGGGGAACTATGCTGAGCAGTTC. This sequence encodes CASSPGLGNYAEQF. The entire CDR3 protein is CASSPGLGNYAEQFF.

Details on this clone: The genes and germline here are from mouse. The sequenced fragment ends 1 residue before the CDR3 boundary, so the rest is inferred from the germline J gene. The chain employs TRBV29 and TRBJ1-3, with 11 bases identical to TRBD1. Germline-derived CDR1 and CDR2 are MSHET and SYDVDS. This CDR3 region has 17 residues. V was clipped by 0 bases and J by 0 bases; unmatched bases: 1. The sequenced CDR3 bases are TGTGCTAGCAGTTTATCGGGACAGGGGGTTTCTGGAAATACGCTCTAT. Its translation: CASSLSGQGVSGNTLY. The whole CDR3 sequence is CASSLSGQGVSGNTLYF. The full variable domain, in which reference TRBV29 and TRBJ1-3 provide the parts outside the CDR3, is DMKVTQMPRYLIKRMGENVLLECGQDMSHETMYWYRQDPGLGLQLIYISYDVDSNSEGDIPKGYRVSRKKREHFSLILDSAKTNQTSVYFCASSLSGQGVSGNTLYFGEGSRLIVV.

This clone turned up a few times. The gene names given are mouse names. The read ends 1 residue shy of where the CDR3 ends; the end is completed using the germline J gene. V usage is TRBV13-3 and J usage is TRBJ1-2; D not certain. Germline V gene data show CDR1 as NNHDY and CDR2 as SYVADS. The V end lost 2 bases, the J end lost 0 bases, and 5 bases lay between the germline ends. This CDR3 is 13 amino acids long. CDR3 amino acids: CASSDSANSDYTF. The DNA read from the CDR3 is TGTGCCAGCAGTGACAGTGCAAACTCCGACTACACC.

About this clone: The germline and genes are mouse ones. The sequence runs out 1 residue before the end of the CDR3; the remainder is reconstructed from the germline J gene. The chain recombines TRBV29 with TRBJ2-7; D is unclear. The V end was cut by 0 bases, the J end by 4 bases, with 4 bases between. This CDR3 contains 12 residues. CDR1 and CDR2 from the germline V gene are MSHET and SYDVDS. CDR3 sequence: CASSLSRYEQYF. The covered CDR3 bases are TGTGCTAGCAGTTTATCCAGGTATGAACAGTAC.

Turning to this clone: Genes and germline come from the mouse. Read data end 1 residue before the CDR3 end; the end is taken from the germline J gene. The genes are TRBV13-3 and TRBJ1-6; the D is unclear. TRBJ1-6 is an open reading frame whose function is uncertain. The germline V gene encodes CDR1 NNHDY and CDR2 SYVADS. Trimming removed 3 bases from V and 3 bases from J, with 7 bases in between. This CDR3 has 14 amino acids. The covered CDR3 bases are TGTGCCAGCAGTGTTCAAAACTATAATTCGCCCCTCTAC. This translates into CASSVQNYNSPLY. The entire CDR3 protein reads CASSVQNYNSPLYF.

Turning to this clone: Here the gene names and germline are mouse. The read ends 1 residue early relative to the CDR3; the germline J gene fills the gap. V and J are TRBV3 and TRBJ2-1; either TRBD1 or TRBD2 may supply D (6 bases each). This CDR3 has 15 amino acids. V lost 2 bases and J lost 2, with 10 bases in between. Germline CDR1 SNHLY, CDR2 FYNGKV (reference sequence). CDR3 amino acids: CASSLRGEDYAEQFF. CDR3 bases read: TGTGCCAGCAGCTTAAGGGGGGAAGACTATGCTGAGCAGTTC.

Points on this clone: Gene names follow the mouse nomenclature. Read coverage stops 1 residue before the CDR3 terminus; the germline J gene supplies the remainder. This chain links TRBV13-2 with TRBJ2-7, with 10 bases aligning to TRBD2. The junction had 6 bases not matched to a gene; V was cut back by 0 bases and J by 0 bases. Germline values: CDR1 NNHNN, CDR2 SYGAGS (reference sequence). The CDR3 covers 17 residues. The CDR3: CASGDADDWGASYEQYF. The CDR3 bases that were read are TGTGCCAGCGGTGATGCGGATGACTGGGGGGCCTCCTATGAACAGTAC.

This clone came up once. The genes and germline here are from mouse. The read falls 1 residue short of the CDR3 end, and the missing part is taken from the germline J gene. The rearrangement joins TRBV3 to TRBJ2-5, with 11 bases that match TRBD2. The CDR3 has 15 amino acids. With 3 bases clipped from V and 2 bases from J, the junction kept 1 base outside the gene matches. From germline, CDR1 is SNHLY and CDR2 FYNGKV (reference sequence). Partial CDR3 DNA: TGTGCCAGCAGCTTGGACTGGGGGGCCCAAGACACCCAGTAC. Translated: CASSLDWGAQDTQY. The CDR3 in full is CASSLDWGAQDTQYF.

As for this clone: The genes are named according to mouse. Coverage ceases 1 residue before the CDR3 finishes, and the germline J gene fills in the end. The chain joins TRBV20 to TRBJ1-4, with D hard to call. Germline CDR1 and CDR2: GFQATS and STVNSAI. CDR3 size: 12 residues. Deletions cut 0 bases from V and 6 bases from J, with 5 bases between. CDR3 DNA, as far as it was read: TGTGGTGCTAGGGACCGGGACGAAAGATTATTT. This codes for CGARDRDERLF. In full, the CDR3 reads CGARDRDERLFF.

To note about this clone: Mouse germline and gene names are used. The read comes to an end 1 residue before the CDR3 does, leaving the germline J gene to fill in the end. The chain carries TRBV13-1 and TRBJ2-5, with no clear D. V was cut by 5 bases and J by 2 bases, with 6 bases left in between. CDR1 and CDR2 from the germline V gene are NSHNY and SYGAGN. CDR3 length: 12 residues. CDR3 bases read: TGTGCCAGCAGGGACGGCCAAGACACCCAGTAC. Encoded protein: CASRDGQDTQY. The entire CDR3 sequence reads CASRDGQDTQYF.

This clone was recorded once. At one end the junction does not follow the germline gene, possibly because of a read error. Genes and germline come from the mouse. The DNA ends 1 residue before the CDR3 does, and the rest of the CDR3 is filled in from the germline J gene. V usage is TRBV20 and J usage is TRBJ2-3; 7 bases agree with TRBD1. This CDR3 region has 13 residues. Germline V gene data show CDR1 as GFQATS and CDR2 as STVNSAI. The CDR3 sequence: CGAGDSSAETLYF. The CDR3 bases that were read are TGTGGTGCTGGGGACAGTAGTGCAGAAACGCTGTAT.

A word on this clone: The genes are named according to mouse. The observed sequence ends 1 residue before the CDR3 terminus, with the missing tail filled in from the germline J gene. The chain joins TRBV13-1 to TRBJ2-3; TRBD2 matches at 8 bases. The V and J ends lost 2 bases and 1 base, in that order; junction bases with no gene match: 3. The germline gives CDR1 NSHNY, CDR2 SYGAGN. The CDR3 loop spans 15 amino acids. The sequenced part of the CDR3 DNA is TGTGCCAGCAGTGAAACTGGGGGAGGTGCAGAAACGCTGTAT. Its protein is CASSETGGGAETLY. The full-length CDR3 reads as CASSETGGGAETLYF.

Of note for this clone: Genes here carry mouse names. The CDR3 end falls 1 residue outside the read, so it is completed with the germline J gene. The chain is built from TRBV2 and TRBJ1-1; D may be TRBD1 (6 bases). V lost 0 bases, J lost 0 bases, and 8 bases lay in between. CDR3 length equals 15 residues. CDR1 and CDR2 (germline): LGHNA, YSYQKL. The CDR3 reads CASSQDNRANTEVFF. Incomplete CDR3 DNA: TGTGCCAGCAGCCAAGATAACAGGGCAAACACAGAAGTCTTC.

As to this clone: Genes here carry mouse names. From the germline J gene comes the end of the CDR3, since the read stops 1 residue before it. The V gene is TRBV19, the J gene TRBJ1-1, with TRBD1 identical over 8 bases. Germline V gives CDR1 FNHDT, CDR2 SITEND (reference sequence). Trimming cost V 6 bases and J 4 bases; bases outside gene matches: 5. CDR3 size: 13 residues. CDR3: CASNPGQGTEVFF. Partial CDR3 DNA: TGTGCCAGCAACCCCGGACAGGGCACAGAAGTCTTC.